This TCR beta chain was obtained from a study of cytomegalovirus exposure and HLA in healthy donors. The CDR3 spans 16 residues. The germline gives CDR1 SGHNT, CDR2 YENEEA. Deletions cut 1 base from V and 0 bases from J, with 10 bases between. With respect to this clone: Its antigen is currently unknown.

Overall study findings and caveats: A later analysis by the authors found several of the most significant clusters apparently linked to common viral pathogens. Most CMV-associated TCR beta chains were later found to appear HLA-restricted.

Both 60 Vbeta primers and 13 Jbeta primers went into the PCR. Original processing methods: In a later analysis, roughly 10 million of 65 million to 80 million unique beta chains occurred in at least two donors. Using immunoSEQ multiplex PCR, the repertoire was profiled, and TCRdb retains in-frame clones only, with some absent. The V and J calls and clone size are taken from that table; D and trimming were inferred from the DNA. The sample records about 230,000 clones, more than 70% being singletons. The chain carries TRBV11-3 and TRBJ1-5, with D possibly TRBD1 on 5 matching bases. The sample consisted of PBMCs. The TCR comes from a human donor in good health. The CDR3 reads CASSLVQDISNQPQHF. CDR3 DNA sequence: TGTGCCAGCAGCTTAGTCCAGGACATTAGCAATCAGCCCCAGCATTTT.